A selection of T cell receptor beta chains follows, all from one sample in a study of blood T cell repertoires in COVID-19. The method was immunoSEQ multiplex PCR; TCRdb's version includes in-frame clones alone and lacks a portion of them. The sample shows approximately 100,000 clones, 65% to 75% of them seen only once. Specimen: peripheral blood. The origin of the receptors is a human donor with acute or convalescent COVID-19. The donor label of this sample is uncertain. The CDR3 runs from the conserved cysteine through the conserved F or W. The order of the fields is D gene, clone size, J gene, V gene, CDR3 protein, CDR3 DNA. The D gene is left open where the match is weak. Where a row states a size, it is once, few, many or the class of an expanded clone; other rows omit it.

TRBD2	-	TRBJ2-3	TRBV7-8	CASSLVPAGGQYF	TGTGCCAGCAGCTTAGTCCCAGCGGGGGGCCAATATTTT
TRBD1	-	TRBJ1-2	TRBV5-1	CASSLQTGGRGYTF	TGCGCCAGCAGCTTGCAAACAGGGGGCAGGGGCTACACCTTC
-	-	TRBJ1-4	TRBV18	CASSSDSELFF	TGTGCCAGCTCGTCCGACAGTGAACTGTTTTTT
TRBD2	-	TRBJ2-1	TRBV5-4	CASSFTSGGANEQFF	TGTGCCAGCAGCTTTACTAGCGGGGGGGCCAATGAGCAGTTCTTC
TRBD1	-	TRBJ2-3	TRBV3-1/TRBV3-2	CASSQDSDRVGTDTQYF	TGTGCCAGCAGCCAAGATTCTGACAGGGTAGGCACAGATACGCAGTATTTT
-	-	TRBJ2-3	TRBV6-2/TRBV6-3	CASSWPGRADTQYF	TGTGCCAGCAGTTGGCCCGGGCGGGCAGATACGCAGTATTTT
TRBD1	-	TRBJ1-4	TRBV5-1	CASSLVGQGAEKLFF	TGCGCCAGCAGCTTGGTGGGACAGGGGGCTGAAAAACTGTTTTTT
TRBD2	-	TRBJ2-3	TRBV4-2	CASSQETSGGTDTQYF	TGTGCCAGCAGCCAAGAGACTAGCGGGGGCACAGATACGCAGTATTTT
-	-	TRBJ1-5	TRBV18	CASSLRSTGSDQPQHF	TGTGCCAGCTCTCTCAGATCAACAGGGTCGGATCAGCCCCAGCATTTT
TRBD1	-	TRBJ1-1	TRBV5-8	CASSWTGTGHDLAFF	TGTGCCAGCAGCTGGACCGGGACAGGGCATGATCTAGCTTTCTTT
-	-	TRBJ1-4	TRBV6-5	CASRPGVQEKLFF	TGTGCCAGCCGACCAGGGGTCCAGGAAAAACTGTTTTTT
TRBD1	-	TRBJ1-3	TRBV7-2	CASSLFTGGSGNTIYF	TGTGCCAGCAGCTTATTTACAGGGGGCTCTGGAAACACCATATATTTT
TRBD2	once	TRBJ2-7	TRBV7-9	CASSQRLAGGYEQYF	TGTGCCAGCAGTCAAAGGCTAGCGGGGGGCTACGAGCAGTACTTC
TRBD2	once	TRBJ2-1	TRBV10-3	CAISPGGRLAANEQFF	TGTGCCATCAGTCCGGGGGGGAGACTAGCGGCGAATGAGCAGTTCTTC
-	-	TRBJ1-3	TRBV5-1	CASSLEMGSGGNTIYF	TGCGCCAGCAGCTTGGAAATGGGGTCAGGAGGGAACACCATATATTTT
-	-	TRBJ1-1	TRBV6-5	CASSYSSTGMNTEAFF	TGTGCCAGCAGTTACTCCTCGACAGGTATGAACACTGAAGCTTTCTTT
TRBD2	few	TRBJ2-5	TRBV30	CAWSATGLAGYQETQYF	TGTGCCTGGAGTGCCACGGGACTAGCGGGGTACCAAGAGACCCAGTACTTC
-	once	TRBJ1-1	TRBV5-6	CASSQVLTEAFF	TGTGCCAGCAGCCAGGTCCTCACTGAAGCTTTCTTT
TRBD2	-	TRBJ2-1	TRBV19	CASSRTSGGYNEQFF	TGTGCCAGTAGCCGGACTAGCGGAGGGTACAATGAGCAGTTCTTC
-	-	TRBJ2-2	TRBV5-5	CASSLGGTGELFF	TGTGCCAGCAGCTTAGGAGGGACTGGGGAGCTGTTTTTT
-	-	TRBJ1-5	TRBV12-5	CASGPGSGLQPQHF	TGTGCTAGTGGACCCGGCTCAGGGCTTCAGCCCCAGCATTTT
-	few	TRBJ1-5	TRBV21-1	CASSKRGGVDQGPQHF	TGTGCCAGCAGCAAAAGGGGGGGCGTCGACCAGGGGCCCCAGCATTTT
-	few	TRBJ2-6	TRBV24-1	CATSDNRASGANVLTF	TGTGCCACCAGTGATAACAGGGCCTCTGGGGCCAACGTCCTGACTTTC
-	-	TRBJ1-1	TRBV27	CASSPAHTLEAFF	TGTGCCAGCAGTCCCGCCCATACTCTTGAAGCTTTCTTT
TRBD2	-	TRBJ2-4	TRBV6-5	CASRTGGDIQYF	TGTGCCAGCAGAACCGGGGGGGACATTCAGTACTTC
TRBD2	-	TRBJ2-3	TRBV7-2	CASRRGGAGDTQYF	TGTGCCAGCAGGCGGGGGGGAGCCGGAGATACGCAGTATTTT
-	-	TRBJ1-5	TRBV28	CASSALGGAGQPQHF	TGTGCCAGCAGTGCGTTAGGAGGGGCGGGTCAGCCCCAGCATTTT
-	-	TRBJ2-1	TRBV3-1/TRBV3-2	CASSPRGVDEQFF	TGTGCCAGCAGCCCCCGCGGGGTCGATGAGCAGTTCTTC
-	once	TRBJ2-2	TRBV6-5	CASRLANTGELFF	TGTGCCAGCAGACTAGCGAACACCGGGGAGCTGTTTTTT
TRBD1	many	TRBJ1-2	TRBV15	CATSLRKDRGSGNGYTF	TGTGCCACCAGTCTACGGAAGGACAGGGGTAGTGGTAATGGCTACACCTTC
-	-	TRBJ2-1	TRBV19	CASSIPGQYNEQFF	TGTGCTAGTAGTATCCCAGGACAGTACAATGAGCAGTTCTTC
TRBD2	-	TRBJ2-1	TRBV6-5	CASSLAGVNNEQFF	TGTGCCAGCAGCCTAGCGGGAGTTAACAATGAGCAGTTCTTC
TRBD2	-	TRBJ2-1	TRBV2	CASKAGGPGNEQFF	TGTGCCAGTAAAGCGGGGGGGCCGGGCAATGAGCAGTTCTTC
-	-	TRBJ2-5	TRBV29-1	CSVRATGRETQYF	TGCAGCGTCCGTGCGACTGGCCGGGAGACCCAGTACTTC
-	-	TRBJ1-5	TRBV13	CASSPYGDQPQHF	TGTGCCAGCAGCCCCTACGGAGATCAGCCCCAGCATTTT